The 8 T cell receptor beta chains given below trace back to one sample, sequenced in a study of blood T cells in healthy people across ages. Using a J-beta primer mix together with a sample-barcoded 5' primer, a second PCR was run for about 6 to 11 cycles. TCRdb itself ran the 5' RACE reads through MiXCR, one entry per CDR3 protein. The table lists some 710,000 distinct CDR3 sequences, about 24% of them singletons, with 22% in the top ten. The sequencing input was blood. The receptors stem from a man in his sixties or seventies in good health.

This clonotype showed up just a few times. The V gene is TRBV20-1, the J gene TRBJ2-3, with D possibly being TRBD1 (6 bases). The V end was cut by 3 bases, the J end by 3 bases, with 19 bases between. Germline loops: CDR1 DFQATT, CDR2 SNEGSKA (reference sequence). This CDR3 is 16 amino acids long. In DNA, the CDR3 is TGCAGTGCTAGCTTTATGGGGGCCCGTGGTACAGATACGCAGTATTTT. It encodes CSASFMGARGTDTQYF.

The chain joins TRBV20-1 to TRBJ1-2; weak D call: TRBD1 (6 bases). V was cut by 7 bases and J by 4 bases, with 16 bases left in between. The CDR3 is made up of 13 amino acids. The germline V gene has CDR1 DFQATT and CDR2 SNEGSKA (reference sequence). Written as DNA, the CDR3 is TGCAGTGTCCCAGTGACAGGCAGCTATGGCTACACCTTC. Its protein is CSVPVTGSYGYTF.

This clonotype was seen a handful of times. The V call is TRBV12-3 or TRBV12-4, the J call TRBJ2-3, with 9 nucleotides matching TRBD2. This CDR3 region has 16 residues. The V segment lost 3 bases and the J segment 6 bases; nucleotides outside the gene matches: 10. CDR3 nucleotide sequence: TGTGCCAGCAGTTTCAAAGGGACTAGCAGGGCCGATACGCAGTATTTT. Translation gives CASSFKGTSRADTQYF.

This rearrangement joins TRBV7-9 to TRBJ2-3; either TRBD1 or TRBD2 may fit D (5 bases each). CDR3 length: 15 residues. Trimming stripped 7 bases from V and 0 bases from J, with 14 bases between. Germline CDR1 reads SEHNR; CDR2 reads FQNEAQ (reference sequence). Here the CDR3 reads CASTLGDGSTDTQYF. CDR3 DNA sequence: TGTGCCAGCACTCTAGGGGACGGAAGCACAGATACGCAGTATTTT.

This clonotype was seen a few times. CDR3 nucleotides: TGCGCCAGCAGCTTGGTGTTTGGGGGGATCACCGGGGAGCTGTTTTTT. This sequence encodes CASSLVFGGITGELFF. This chain uses TRBV5-1 with TRBJ2-2; D possibly corresponds to TRBD2 (6 bases). The V end was cut by 0 bases, the J end by 4 bases, with 13 bases between. Germline CDR1 SGHRS, CDR2 YFSETQ. This CDR3 has 16 residues.

This clonotype was observed a handful of times. This chain joins TRBV7-8 and TRBJ2-7, with D unresolved. Germline V CDR1 and CDR2: SGHVS, FQNEAQ. V shed 5 bases and J shed 0 bases, with 11 bases lying between them. This CDR3 is built from 14 residues. The CDR3 DNA reads TGTGCCAGCAGCGCGGAACTTCTCTCCTACGAGCAGTACGTC. Protein sequence: CASSAELLSYEQYV.

V is TRBV20-1 and J is TRBJ2-3; TRBD2 matches 9 bases. Germline CDR1 reads DFQATT; CDR2 reads SNEGSKA (reference sequence). The CDR3 spans 13 residues. CDR3 protein: CGLAGANTDTQYF. CDR3 DNA: TGCGGATTAGCGGGAGCTAACACAGATACGCAGTATTTT.

This clonotype was detected a few times. The rearrangement uses TRBV30 and TRBJ2-7; 11 nucleotides match TRBD2. The J call may not be correct, given that the DNA end is closer to TRBJ2-1. The CDR3 is 16 residues long. Germline V gene sequence: CDR1 GTSNPN, CDR2 SVGIG (reference sequence). DNA of the CDR3: TGTGCCTGGAGTCAAGGGAGGCTAGCGGGAGGTCATGAGCAGTTCTTC. It is translated as CAWSQGRLAGGHEQFF.